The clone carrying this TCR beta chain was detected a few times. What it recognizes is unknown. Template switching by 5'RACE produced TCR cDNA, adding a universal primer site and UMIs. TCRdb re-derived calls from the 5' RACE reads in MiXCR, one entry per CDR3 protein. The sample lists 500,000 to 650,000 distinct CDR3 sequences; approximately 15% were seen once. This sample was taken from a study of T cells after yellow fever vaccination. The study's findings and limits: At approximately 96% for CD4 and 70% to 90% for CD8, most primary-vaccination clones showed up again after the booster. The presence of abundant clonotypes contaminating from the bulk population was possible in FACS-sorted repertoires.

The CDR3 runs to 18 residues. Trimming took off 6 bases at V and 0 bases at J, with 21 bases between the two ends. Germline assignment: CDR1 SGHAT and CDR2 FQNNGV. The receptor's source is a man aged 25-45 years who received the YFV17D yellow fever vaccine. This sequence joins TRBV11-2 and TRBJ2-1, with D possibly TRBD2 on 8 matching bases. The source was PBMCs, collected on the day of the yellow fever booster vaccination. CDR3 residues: CASSTRGVGLGSYNEQFF. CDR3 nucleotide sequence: TGTGCCAGCAGTACCAGGGGGGTGGGACTAGGCTCCTACAATGAGCAGTTCTTC.